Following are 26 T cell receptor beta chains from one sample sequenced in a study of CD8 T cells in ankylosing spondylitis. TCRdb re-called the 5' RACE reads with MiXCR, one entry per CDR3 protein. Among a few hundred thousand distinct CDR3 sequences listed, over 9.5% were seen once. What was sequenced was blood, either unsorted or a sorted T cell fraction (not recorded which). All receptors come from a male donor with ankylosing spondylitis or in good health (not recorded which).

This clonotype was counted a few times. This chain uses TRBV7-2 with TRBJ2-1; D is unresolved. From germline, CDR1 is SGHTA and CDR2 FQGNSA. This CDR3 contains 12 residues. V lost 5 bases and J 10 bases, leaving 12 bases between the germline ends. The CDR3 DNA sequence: TGTGCCAGCAGCGCCTACAGCGTCGAGCAGTTCTTC. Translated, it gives CASSAYSVEQFF. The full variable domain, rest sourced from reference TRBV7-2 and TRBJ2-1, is GAGVSQSPSNKVTEKGKDVELRCDPISGHTALYWYRQSLGQGLEFLIYFQGNSAPDKSGLPSDRFSAERTGGSVSTLTIQRTQQEDSAVYLCASSAYSVEQFFGPGTRLTVL.

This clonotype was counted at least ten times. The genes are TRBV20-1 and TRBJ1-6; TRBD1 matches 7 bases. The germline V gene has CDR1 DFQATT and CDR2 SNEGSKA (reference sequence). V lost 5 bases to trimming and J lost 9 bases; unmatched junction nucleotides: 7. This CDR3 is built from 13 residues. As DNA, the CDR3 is TGCAGTGCTGGACAGGCTGTGGGTTCACCCCTCCACTTT. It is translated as CSAGQAVGSPLHF.

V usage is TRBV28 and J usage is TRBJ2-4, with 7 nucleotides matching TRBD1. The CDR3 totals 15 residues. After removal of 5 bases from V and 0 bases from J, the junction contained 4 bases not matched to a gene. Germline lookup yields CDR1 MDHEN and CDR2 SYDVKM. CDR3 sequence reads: CASSLTGVAKNIQYF. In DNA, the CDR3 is TGTGCCAGCAGTCTCACAGGGGTAGCCAAAAACATTCAGTACTTC.

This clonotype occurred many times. CDR3 in amino acids: CSASLARQEQFF. The DNA for the CDR3 is TGCAGTGCTAGTCTAGCCCGCCAAGAGCAGTTCTTC. This sequence joins TRBV20-1 and TRBJ2-1, with D possibly being TRBD2 (5 bases). In germline, CDR1 is DFQATT, CDR2 SNEGSKA (reference sequence). This CDR3 has 12 amino acids. V was cut by 3 bases and J by 10 bases, with 13 bases left in between.

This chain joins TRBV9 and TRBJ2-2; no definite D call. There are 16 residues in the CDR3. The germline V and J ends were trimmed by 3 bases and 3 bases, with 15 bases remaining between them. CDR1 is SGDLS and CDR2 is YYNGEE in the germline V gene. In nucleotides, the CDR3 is TGTGCCAGCAGCGACAGCCGTGGCGTCGACACCGGGGAGCTGTTTTTT. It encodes CASSDSRGVDTGELFF. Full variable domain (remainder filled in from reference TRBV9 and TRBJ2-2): DSGVTQTPKHLITATGQRVTLRCSPRSGDLSVYWYQQSLDQGLQFLIQYYNGEERAKGNILERFSAQQFPDLHSELNLSSLELGDSALYFCASSDSRGVDTGELFFGEGSRLTVL.

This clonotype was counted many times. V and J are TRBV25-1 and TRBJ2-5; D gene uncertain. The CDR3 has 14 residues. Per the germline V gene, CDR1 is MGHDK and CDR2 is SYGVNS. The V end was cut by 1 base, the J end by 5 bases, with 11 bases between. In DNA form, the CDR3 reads TGTGCCAGCAGTGAATTGGTTAGCCCGGAGACCCAGTACTTC. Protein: CASSELVSPETQYF.

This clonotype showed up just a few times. The CDR3 protein is CASSLRGTGDNEKLFF. CDR3 nucleotide sequence: TGTGCCAGCAGCTTAAGGGGCACAGGGGATAATGAAAAACTGTTTTTT. The rearrangement joins TRBV11-2 to TRBJ1-4; 7 nucleotides line up with TRBD1. Germline values: CDR1 SGHAT, CDR2 FQNNGV. V was pared by 2 bases and J by 4 bases, with 7 bases of the junction left unmatched. The CDR3 extends over 16 amino acids.

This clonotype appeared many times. The CDR3, as DNA: TGCGCCAGCAGAAGAGGGGATACGCAGTATTTT. Translated: CASRRGDTQYF. This chain uses TRBV5-1 with TRBJ2-3, with D possibly TRBD2 on 5 matching bases. This CDR3 is 11 amino acids long. Trimming removed 5 bases from V and 6 bases from J, with 7 bases in between. From germline, CDR1 is SGHRS and CDR2 YFSETQ.

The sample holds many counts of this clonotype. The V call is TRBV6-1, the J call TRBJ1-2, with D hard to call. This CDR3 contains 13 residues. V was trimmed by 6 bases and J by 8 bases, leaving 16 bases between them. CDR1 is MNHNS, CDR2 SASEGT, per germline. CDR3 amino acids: CASSPWESSGYTF. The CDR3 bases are TGTGCCAGCAGCCCCTGGGAGAGTAGCGGCTACACCTTC.

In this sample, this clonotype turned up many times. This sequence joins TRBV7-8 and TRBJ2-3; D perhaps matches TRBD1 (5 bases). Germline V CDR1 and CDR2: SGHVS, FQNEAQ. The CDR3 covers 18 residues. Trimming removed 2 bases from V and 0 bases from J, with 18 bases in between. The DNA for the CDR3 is TGTGCCAGCAGCTTACGCTATCGACAGAAAAATAGCACAGATACGCAGTATTTT. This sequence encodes CASSLRYRQKNSTDTQYF.

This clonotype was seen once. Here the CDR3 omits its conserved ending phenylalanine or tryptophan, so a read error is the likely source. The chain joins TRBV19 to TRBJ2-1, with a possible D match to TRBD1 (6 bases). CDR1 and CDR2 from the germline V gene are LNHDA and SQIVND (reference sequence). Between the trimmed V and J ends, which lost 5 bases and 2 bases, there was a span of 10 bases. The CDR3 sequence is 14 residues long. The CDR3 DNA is TGTGCCAGTAGTTTTGGGGGCACCTACAATGAGCAGTTCATC. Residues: CASSFGGTYNEQFI.

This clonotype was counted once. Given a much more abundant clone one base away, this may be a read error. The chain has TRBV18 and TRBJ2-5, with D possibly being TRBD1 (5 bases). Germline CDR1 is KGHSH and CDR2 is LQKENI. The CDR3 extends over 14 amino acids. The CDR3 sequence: CASSPIQGQETQNF. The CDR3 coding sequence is TGTGCCAGCTCACCAATCCAGGGCCAAGAGACCCAGAACTTC.

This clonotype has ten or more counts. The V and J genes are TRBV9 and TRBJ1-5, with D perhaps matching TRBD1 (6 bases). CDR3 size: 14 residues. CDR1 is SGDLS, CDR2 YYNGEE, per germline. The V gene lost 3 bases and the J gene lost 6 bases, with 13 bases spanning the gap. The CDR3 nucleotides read TGTGCCAGCAGCGAGGGGGTTACTCCTCAGCCCCAGCATTTT. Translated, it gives CASSEGVTPQPQHF.

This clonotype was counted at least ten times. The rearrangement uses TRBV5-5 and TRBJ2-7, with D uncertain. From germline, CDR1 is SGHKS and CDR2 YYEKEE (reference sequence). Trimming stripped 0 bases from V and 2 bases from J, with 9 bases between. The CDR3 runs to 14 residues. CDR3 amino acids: CASSLVRPTYEQYF. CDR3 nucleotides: TGTGCCAGCAGCTTGGTTCGTCCAACCTACGAGCAGTACTTC.

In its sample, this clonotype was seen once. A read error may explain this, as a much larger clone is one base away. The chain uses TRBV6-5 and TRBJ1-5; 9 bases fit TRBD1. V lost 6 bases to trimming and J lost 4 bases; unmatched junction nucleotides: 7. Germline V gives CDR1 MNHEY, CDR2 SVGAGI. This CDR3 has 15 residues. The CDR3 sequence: CASSYGTGRNQPQHF. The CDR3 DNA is TGTGCCAGCAGCTACGGGACAGGGAGAAATCAGCCCCAGCATTTT.

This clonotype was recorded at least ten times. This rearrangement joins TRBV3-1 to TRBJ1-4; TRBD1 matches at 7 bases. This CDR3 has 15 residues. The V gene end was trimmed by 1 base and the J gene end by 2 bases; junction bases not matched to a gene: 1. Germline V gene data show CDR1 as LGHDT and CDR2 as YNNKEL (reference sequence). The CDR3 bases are TGTGCCAGCAGCCAAGCGGGACAGACTAATGAAAAACTGTTTTTT. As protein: CASSQAGQTNEKLFF.

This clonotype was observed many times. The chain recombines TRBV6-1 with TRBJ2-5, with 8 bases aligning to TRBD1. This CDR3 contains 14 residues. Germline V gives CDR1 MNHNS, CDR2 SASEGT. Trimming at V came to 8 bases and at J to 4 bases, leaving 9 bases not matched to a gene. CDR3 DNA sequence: TGTGCCAGCTCCCCAGGGGGCTTGGGAGAGACCCAGTACTTC. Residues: CASSPGGLGETQYF.

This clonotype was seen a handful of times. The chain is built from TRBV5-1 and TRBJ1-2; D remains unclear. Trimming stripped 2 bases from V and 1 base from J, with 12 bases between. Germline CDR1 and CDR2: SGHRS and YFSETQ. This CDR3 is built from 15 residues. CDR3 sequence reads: CASSFGPGGNYGYTF. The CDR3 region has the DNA TGCGCCAGCAGCTTTGGGCCGGGAGGTAACTATGGCTACACCTTC. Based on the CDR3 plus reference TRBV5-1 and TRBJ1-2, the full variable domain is KAGVTQTPRYLIKTRGQQVTLSCSPISGHRSVSWYQQTPGQGLQFLFEYFSETQRNKGNFPGRFSGRQFSNSRSEMNVSTLELGDSALYLCASSFGPGGNYGYTFGSGTRLTVV.

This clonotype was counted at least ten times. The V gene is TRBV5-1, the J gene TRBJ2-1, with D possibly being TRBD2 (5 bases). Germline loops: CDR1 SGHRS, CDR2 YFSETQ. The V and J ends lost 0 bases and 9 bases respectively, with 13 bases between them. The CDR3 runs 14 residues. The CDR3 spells CASSLGGRGIEQFF. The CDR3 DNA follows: TGCGCCAGCAGCTTGGGTGGACGGGGAATTGAGCAGTTCTTC.

The CDR3 protein is CASNGGGTSYEQYF. CDR3 DNA: TGTGCCAGCAATGGCGGGGGGACTTCCTACGAGCAGTACTTC. The chain combines TRBV3-1 with TRBJ2-7; 8 bases agree with TRBD2. Trimming at V came to 7 bases and at J to 1 base, leaving 6 bases not matched to a gene. There are 14 residues in the CDR3. Germline V lookup: CDR1 LGHDT, CDR2 YNNKEL (reference sequence).

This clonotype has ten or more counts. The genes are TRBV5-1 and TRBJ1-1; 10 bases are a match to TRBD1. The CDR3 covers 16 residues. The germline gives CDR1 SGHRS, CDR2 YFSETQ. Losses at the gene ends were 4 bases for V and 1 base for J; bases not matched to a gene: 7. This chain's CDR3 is CASSLDRGHGNTEAFF. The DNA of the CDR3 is TGCGCCAGCAGCCTAGACAGGGGGCATGGGAACACTGAAGCTTTCTTT.

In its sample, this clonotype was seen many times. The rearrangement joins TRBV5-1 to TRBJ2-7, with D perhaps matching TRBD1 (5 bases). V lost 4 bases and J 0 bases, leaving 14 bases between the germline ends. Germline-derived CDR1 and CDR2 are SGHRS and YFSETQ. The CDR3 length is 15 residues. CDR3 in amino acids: CASSNPDRVSYEQYF. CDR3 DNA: TGCGCCAGCAGCAATCCCGACAGAGTCTCCTACGAGCAGTACTTC.

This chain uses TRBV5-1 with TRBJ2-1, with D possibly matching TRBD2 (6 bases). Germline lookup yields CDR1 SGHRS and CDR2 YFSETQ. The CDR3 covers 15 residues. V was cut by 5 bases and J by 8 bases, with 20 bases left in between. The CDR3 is CASRRRDRDNDEQFF. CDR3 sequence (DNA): TGCGCCAGCAGGAGGCGGGACCGAGACAATGATGAGCAGTTCTTC.

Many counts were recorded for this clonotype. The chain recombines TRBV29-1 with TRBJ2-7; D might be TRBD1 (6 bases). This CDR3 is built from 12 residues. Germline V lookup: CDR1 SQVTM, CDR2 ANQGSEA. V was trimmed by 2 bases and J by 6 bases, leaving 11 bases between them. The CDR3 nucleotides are TGCAGCGTTGAACTACAGGGTGGCGAGCAGTACTTC. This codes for CSVELQGGEQYF.

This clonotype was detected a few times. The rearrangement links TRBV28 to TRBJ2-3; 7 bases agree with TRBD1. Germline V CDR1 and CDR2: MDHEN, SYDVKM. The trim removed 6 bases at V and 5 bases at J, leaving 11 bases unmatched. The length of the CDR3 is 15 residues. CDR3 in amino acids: CASSELGQDLDTQYF. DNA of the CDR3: TGTGCCAGCAGCGAACTTGGACAGGATCTAGATACGCAGTATTTT.

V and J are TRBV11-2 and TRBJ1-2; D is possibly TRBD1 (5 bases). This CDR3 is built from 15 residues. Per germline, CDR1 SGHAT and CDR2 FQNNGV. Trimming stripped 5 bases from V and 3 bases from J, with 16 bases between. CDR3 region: CASSRGAGPHYGYTF. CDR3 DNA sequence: TGTGCCAGCAGCCGCGGGGCAGGGCCTCACTATGGCTACACCTTC.